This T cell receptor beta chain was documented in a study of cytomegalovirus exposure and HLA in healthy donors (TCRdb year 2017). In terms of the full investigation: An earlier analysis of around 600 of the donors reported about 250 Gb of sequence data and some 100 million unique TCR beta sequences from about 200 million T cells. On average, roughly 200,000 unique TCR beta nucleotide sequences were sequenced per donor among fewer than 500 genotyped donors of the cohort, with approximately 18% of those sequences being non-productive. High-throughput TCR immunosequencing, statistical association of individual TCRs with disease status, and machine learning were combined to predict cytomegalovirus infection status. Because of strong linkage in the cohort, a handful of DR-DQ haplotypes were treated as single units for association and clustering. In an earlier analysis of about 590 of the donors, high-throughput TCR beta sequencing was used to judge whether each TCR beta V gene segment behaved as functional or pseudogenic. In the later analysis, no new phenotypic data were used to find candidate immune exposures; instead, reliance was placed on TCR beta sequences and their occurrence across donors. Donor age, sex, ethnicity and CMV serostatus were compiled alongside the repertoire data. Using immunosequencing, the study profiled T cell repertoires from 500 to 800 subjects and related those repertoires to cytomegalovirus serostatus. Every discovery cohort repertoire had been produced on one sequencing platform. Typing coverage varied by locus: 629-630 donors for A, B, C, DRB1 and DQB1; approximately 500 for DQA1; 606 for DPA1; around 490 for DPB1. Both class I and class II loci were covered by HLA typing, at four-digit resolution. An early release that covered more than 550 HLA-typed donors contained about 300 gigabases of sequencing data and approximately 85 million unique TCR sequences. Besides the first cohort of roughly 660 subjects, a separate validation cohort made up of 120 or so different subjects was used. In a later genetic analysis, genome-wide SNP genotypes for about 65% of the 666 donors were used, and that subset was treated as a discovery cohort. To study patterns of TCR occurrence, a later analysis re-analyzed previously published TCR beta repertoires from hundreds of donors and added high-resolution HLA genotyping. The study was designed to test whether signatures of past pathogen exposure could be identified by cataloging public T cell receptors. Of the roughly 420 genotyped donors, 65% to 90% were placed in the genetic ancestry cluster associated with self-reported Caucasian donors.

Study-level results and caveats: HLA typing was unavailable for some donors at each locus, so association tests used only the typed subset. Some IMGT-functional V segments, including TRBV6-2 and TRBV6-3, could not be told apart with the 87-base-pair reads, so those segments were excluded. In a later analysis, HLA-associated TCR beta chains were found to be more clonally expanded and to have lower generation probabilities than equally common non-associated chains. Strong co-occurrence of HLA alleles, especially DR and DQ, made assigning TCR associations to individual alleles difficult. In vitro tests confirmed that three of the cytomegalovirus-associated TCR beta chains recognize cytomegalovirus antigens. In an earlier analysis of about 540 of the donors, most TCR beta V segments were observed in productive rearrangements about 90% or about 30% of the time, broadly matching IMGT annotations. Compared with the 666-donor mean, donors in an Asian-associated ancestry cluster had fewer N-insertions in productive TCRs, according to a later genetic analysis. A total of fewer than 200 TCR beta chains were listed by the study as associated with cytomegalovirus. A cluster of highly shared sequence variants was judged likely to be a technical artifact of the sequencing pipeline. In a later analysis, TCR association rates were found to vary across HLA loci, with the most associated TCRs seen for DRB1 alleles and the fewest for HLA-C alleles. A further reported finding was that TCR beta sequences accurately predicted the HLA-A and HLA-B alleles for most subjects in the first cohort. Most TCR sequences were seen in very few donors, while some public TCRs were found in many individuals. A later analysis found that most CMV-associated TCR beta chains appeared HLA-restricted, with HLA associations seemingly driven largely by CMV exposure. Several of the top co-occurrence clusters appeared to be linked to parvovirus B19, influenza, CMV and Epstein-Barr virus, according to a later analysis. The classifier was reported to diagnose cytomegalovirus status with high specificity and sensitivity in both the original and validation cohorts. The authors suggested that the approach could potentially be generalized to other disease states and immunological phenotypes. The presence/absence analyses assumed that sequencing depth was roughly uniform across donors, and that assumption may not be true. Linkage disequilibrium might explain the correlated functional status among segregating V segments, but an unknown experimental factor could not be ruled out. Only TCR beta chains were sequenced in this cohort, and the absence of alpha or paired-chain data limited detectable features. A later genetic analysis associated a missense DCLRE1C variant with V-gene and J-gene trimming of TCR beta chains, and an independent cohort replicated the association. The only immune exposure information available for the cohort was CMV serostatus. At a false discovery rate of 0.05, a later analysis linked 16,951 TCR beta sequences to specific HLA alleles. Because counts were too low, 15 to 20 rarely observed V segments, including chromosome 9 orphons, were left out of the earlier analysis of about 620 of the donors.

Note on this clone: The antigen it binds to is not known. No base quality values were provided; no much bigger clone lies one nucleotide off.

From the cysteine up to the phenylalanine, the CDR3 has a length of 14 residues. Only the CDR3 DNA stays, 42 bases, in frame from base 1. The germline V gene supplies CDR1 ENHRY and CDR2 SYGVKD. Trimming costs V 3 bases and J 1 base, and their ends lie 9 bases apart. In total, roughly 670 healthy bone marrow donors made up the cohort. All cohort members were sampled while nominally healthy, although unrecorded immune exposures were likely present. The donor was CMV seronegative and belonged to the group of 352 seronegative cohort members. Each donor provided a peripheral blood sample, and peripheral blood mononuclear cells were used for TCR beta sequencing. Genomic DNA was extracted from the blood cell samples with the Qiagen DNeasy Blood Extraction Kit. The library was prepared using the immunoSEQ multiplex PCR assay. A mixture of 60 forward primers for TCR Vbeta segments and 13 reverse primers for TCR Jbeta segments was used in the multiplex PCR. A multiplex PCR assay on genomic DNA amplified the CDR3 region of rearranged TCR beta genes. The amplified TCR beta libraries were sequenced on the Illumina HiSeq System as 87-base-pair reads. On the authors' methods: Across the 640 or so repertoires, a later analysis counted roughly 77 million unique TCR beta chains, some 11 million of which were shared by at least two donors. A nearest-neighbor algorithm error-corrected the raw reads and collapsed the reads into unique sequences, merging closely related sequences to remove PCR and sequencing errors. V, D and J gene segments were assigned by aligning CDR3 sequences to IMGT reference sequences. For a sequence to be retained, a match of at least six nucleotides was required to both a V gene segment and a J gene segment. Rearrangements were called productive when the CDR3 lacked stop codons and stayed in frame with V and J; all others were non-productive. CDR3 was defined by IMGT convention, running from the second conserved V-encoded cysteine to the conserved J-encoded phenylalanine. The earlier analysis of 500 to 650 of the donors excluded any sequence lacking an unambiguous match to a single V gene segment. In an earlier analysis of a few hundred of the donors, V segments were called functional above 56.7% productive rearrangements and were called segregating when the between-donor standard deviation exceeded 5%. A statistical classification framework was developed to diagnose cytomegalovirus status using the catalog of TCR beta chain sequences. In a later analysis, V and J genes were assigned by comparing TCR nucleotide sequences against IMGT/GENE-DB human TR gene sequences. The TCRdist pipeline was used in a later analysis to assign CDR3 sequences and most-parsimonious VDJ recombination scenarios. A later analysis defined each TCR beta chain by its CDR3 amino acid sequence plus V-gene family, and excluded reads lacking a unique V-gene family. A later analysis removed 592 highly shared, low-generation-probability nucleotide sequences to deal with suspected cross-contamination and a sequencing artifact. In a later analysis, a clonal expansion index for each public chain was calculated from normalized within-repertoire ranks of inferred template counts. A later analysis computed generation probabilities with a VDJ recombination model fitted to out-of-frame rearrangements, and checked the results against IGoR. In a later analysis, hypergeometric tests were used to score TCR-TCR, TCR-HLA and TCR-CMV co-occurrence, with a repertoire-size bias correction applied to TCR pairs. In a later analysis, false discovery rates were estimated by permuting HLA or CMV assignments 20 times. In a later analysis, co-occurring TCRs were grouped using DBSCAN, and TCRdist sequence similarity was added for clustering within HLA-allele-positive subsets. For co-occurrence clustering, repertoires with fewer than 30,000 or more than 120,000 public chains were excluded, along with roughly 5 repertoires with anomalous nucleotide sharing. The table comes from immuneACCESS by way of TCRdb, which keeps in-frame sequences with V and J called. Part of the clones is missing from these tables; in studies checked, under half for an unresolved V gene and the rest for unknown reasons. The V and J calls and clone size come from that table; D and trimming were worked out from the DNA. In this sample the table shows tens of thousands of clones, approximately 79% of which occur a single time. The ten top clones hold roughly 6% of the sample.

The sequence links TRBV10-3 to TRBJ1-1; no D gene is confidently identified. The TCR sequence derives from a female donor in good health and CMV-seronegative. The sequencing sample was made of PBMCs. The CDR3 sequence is CAISERQENTEAFF. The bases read TGTGCCATCAGTGAACGGCAGGAGAACACTGAAGCTTTCTTT.